This T cell receptor beta chain comes out of a study of shared T cell receptors in the human thymus. Data came from immunoSEQ multiplex PCR; TCRdb stores just in-frame clones and leaves some out. The repertoire includes about 660,000 clones, roughly 90% of them detected once, and 0.008% to 0.011% sits in the top ten. The sample was also linked to a second study, of human thymus T cells. In that study: Resections removed during corrective heart surgery provided the thymus tissue used. Related work showed strongly overlapping thymic repertoires across unrelated individuals.

The specimen sequenced was thymocytes. The TCR sequence derives from a boy under three years old with a congenital heart defect.

Written as DNA, the CDR3 is TGTGCCAGTAGTATTCTATCGGGATCTGGGGCCAACGTCCTGACTTTC. Its protein is CASSILSGSGANVLTF. The V gene is TRBV19, the J gene TRBJ2-6; TRBD2 might be the D (5 bases). The CDR3 contains 16 residues. The V gene's germline CDR1 is LNHDA and CDR2 SQIVND (reference sequence). V lost 3 bases and J lost 1, with 10 bases in between.